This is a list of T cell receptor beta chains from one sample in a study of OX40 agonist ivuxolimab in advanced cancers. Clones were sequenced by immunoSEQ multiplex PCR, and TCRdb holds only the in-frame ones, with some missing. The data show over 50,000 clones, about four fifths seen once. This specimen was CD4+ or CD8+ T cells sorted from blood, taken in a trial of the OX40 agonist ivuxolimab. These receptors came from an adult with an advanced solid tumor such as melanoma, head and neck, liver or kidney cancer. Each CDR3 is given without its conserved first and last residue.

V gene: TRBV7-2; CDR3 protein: ASSLVRRRYEQY
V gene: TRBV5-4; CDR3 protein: ASSFSPNTEAF
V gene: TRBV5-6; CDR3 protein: ASSVRTSGGDETQY
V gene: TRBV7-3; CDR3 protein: ASSLGSGRKDTQY
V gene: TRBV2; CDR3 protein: AINGPGDHQERECDTGELF
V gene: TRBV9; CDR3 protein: ASSRTGELF
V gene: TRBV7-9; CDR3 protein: ASSRGTGGNTEAF
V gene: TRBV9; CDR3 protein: ASSGRQGWVGGYT
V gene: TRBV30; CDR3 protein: ASGIRDRIGSYYEQY
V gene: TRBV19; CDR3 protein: ASSTGRDRGDNEQF
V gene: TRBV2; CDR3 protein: ASQPGTGGHEQF
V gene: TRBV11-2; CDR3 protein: ASSLRGSGTDTQY
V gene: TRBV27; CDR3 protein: ASSFGQRAEKLF
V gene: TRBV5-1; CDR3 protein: ASSLGGVLDIQY
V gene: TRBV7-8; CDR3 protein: ASSEGPDTQY
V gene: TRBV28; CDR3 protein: ASSGGGAANTGELF
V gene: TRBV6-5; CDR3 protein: ASSYSVHQGHEQF
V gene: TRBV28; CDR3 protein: ASSLSSGNTGELF
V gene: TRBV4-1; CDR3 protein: ASSQDRTGQNNEKLF
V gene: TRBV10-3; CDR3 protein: AISDSGNYGYT
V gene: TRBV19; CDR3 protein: ASSTGAEGNIQY
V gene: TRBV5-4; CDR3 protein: ASSPAGQYGYT
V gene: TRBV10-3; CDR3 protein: AIQGGYYGYT